The 31 T cell receptor beta chains below come from one sample, sequenced in a study of shared clonotypes between healthy human individuals. Sequenced by immunoSEQ multiplex PCR; TCRdb stores in-frame clones only, minus some. The table records millions of clones, under 95% of them present only once. Naive CD8 isolation took CD45RO-negative cells positively selected for CCR7 and excluded terminally differentiated effector memory CD45RA+ cells. Sequencing was done on a sample of naive CD8+ T cells from PBMCs. The source of these receptors is a man aged 18 to 35 in good health. Some clones in this sample may be carry-over from other donors' samples.

The chain has TRBV6-6 and TRBJ2-3; tentatively, D is TRBD1 (7 bases). Trimming stripped 6 bases from V and 2 bases from J, with 12 bases between. CDR3 length equals 14 residues. Germline lookup yields CDR1 MNHNY and CDR2 SVGAGI (reference sequence). CDR3 nucleotides: TGTGCCAGCAGAGACAGGGACTTCACAGATACGCAGTATTTT. Residues: CASRDRDFTDTQYF.

Concerning this clone itself: A read error may produce the germline difference seen at one junction end. The chain links TRBV29-1 to TRBJ2-2; D might be TRBD2 (6 bases). The CDR3 sequence is 13 residues long. Germline V gives CDR1 SQVTM, CDR2 ANQGSEA. CDR3 region: CSVVAAYTEELFF. In nucleotides, the CDR3 is TGCAGCGTTGTAGCGGCATACACCGAGGAGCTGTTTTTT.

This clone was detected only once. This chain uses TRBV4-2 with TRBJ2-1, with 7 bases identical to TRBD2. The V segment lost 4 bases and the J segment 3 bases; nucleotides outside the gene matches: 21. The CDR3 runs 20 residues. Per germline, CDR1 LGHNA and CDR2 YNFKEQ. The CDR3, as DNA: TGTGCCAGCAGCCTCATAGCCACTAGCGCCACGAATAGGGTCTACAATGAGCAGTTCTTC. Translated, it gives CASSLIATSATNRVYNEQFF.

The V call is TRBV4-3, the J call TRBJ2-3; 11 nucleotides line up with TRBD2. The germline V gene encodes CDR1 LGHNA and CDR2 YSLEER. The V gene end was trimmed by 4 bases and the J gene end by 0 bases; junction bases not matched to a gene: 3. This CDR3 has 16 amino acids. CDR3: CASSRRTSGSTDTQYF. CDR3 nucleotides: TGCGCCAGCAGCCGCCGGACTAGCGGGAGCACAGATACGCAGTATTTT.

The chain uses TRBV6-5 and TRBJ2-2; 10 bases agree with TRBD2. The V gene's germline CDR1 is MNHEY and CDR2 SVGAGI. V gave up 5 bases and J gave up 5 bases; unmatched junction bases: 2. This CDR3 comprises 14 residues. The CDR3 reads CASSQGLATGELFF. The CDR3 region has the DNA TGTGCCAGCAGTCAGGGACTAGCGACCGGGGAGCTGTTTTTT.

The genes are TRBV9 and TRBJ2-7, with a possible D match to TRBD2 (6 bases). V was cut by 0 bases and J by 3 bases, with 10 bases left in between. This CDR3 is 14 amino acids long. In germline, CDR1 is SGDLS, CDR2 YYNGEE. Here the CDR3 DNA reads TGTGCCAGCAGCGTAGTCGGAGGGAGCTACGAGCAGTACTTC. This translates into CASSVVGGSYEQYF.

The V and J genes are TRBV9 and TRBJ2-1; maybe TRBD1 (6 bases). V was clipped by 4 bases and J by 7 bases, with 12 bases between them. This CDR3 contains 13 residues. Germline V gene lookup returns CDR1 SGDLS and CDR2 YYNGEE. CDR3: CASSQGSGNEQFF. DNA of the CDR3: TGTGCCAGCAGCCAGGGGAGCGGTAATGAGCAGTTCTTC.

The chain links TRBV4-1 to TRBJ2-1; TRBD1 aligns across 7 bases. The J segment lost 6 bases and the V segment lost 6 bases, leaving 8 bases of the junction unmatched. This CDR3 contains 14 residues. Germline V lookup: CDR1 MGHRA, CDR2 YSYEKL. The CDR3 sequence is CASRQRQGSNEQFF. DNA of the CDR3: TGCGCCAGCAGGCAAAGACAGGGCTCCAATGAGCAGTTCTTC.

This rearrangement joins TRBV11-2 to TRBJ2-2; TRBD2 aligns across 9 bases. Germline V gene data show CDR1 as SGHAT and CDR2 as FQNNGV. The CDR3 has 18 residues. With 5 bases clipped from V and 7 bases from J, the junction kept 17 bases outside the gene matches. For the CDR3, the DNA is TGTGCCAGCAGCGCTATTAGCGGGAGAACAAATCGGGGCGGGGAGCTGTTTTTT. It translates to CASSAISGRTNRGGELFF.

The rearrangement links TRBV6-1 to TRBJ2-2, with D perhaps TRBD1 or TRBD2 (5 bases each). Germline V gene sequence: CDR1 MNHNS, CDR2 SASEGT. Trimming left V 2 bases short and J 7 bases short, with 26 bases between. The CDR3 extends over 19 amino acids. CDR3 DNA sequence: TGTGCCAGCAGTGAAATATTCGGGGTCCGGGCAGGGACGGGCGGGGAGCTGTTTTTT. Its protein is CASSEIFGVRAGTGGELFF.

CDR3 nucleotide sequence: TGTGCCAGTCGGGCGGGACAGATAGGCAATCAGCCCCAGCATTTT. It codes for CASRAGQIGNQPQHF. The chain combines TRBV19 with TRBJ1-5; TRBD1 matches 7 bases. This CDR3 is built from 15 residues. The J segment lost 2 bases and the V segment lost 8 bases, leaving 9 bases of the junction unmatched. In germline, CDR1 is LNHDA, CDR2 SQIVND (reference sequence).

The J gene is TRBJ2-7, the V gene TRBV27, with 7 bases fitting TRBD2. V lost 5 bases to trimming and J lost 11 bases; unmatched junction nucleotides: 12. Germline CDR1 and CDR2: MNHEY and SMNVEV (reference sequence). The length of the CDR3 is 13 residues. This chain's CDR3 is CASSLSWGLAEYF. Here the CDR3 DNA reads TGTGCCAGCAGTCTCTCGTGGGGCCTAGCGGAGTACTTC.

V is TRBV5-1 and J is TRBJ2-3; D not resolved. This CDR3 is 16 amino acids long. V gave up 5 bases and J gave up 5 bases, with 21 bases separating them. Per the germline V gene, CDR1 is SGHRS and CDR2 is YFSETQ. This CDR3 reads CASRRPAVGLLDTQYF. The CDR3 DNA reads TGCGCCAGCAGACGTCCGGCGGTTGGGCTCCTAGATACGCAGTATTTT.

The V and J genes are TRBV19 and TRBJ2-4; D possibly matches TRBD1 or TRBD2 (5 bases each). Per the germline V gene, CDR1 is LNHDA and CDR2 is SQIVND (reference sequence). CDR3 length: 13 amino acids. Trimming removed 0 bases at V and 12 bases at J, with 12 bases between. The CDR3 spells CASSIDQRDPQYF. CDR3 nucleotides: TGTGCCAGTAGTATAGATCAGAGGGACCCTCAGTACTTC.

The chain couples TRBV18 to TRBJ1-1; unclear D gene. CDR3 size: 15 residues. V was trimmed by 3 bases and J by 0 bases, leaving 11 bases between them. From germline, CDR1 is KGHSH and CDR2 LQKENI. The CDR3 nucleotides read TGTGCCAGCTCACCCCCATCTAATATGAACACTGAAGCTTTCTTT. It is translated as CASSPPSNMNTEAFF.

With respect to this clone: This sample also contains other DNA sequences that code for the same CDR3. V gene TRBV5-1 combines with J gene TRBJ2-7; 11 bases map to TRBD2. In germline, CDR1 is SGHRS, CDR2 YFSETQ. V lost 4 bases to trimming and J lost 4 bases; unmatched junction nucleotides: 4. The length of the CDR3 is 14 residues. CDR3 in DNA: TGCGCCAGCAGCCCGGGGACTAGCGGTTACGAGCAGTACTTC. Encoded protein: CASSPGTSGYEQYF.

J is TRBJ2-6 and V is TRBV5-8, with unresolved D. Trimming pared 0 bases from V and 4 bases from J, leaving 17 bases between. Germline V gene data show CDR1 as SGHTS and CDR2 as YDEGEE. The CDR3 covers 18 residues. CDR3 in amino acids: CASSLDGPWLSGANVLTF. DNA for the CDR3: TGTGCCAGCAGCTTGGACGGACCCTGGCTGTCCGGGGCCAACGTCCTGACTTTC.

This sequence joins TRBV10-1 and TRBJ2-1; maybe TRBD2 (5 bases). Germline V gives CDR1 WNHNN, CDR2 SYGVQD (reference sequence). The CDR3 loop spans 14 amino acids. The V end was cut by 7 bases, the J end by 0 bases, with 10 bases between. As DNA, the CDR3 is TGCGCCAGCACTCTAGCTGGCTCCTACAATGAGCAGTTCTTC. Protein product: CASTLAGSYNEQFF.

This chain links TRBV7-9 with TRBJ2-7; 7 nucleotides align to TRBD1. Germline CDR1 and CDR2: SEHNR and FQNEAQ (reference sequence). The CDR3 consists of 16 residues. V shed 5 bases and J 0 bases; nucleotides not matched to a gene: 10. CDR3 DNA sequence: TGTGCCAGCAGCATACCCGGGACAGAGGCCTCCTACGAGCAGTACTTC. Its protein product is CASSIPGTEASYEQYF. The whole variable domain, filled in from reference TRBV7-9 and TRBJ2-7, reads DTGVSQNPRHKITKRGQNVTFRCDPISEHNRLYWYRQTLGQGPEFLTYFQNEAQLEKSRLLSDRFSAERPKGSFSTLEIQRTEQGDSAMYLCASSIPGTEASYEQYFGPGTRLTVT.

This rearrangement joins TRBV4-1 to TRBJ1-5; D not certain. Germline assignment: CDR1 MGHRA and CDR2 YSYEKL. The CDR3 runs to 16 residues. V lost 2 bases and J 3 bases, leaving 14 bases between the germline ends. The CDR3 is CASSQTEKGFNQPQHF. Here the CDR3 DNA reads TGCGCCAGCAGCCAAACGGAGAAGGGATTCAATCAGCCCCAGCATTTT.

This clone is a singleton in its sample. The rearrangement joins TRBV13 to TRBJ2-2, with D perhaps matching TRBD1 (7 bases). CDR3 size: 14 residues. Germline values: CDR1 PRHDT, CDR2 FYEKMQ (reference sequence). V dropped 5 bases and J dropped 5 bases, with 12 bases sitting between them. CDR3 sequence: CASSPGGRTGELFF. The CDR3 DNA sequence: TGTGCCAGCAGCCCAGGGGGGAGGACCGGGGAGCTGTTTTTT.

The chain couples TRBV30 to TRBJ2-1; D might be TRBD2 (5 bases). This CDR3 contains 13 residues. The germline V gene encodes CDR1 GTSNPN and CDR2 SVGIG (reference sequence). V was clipped by 3 bases and J by 5 bases, with 11 bases between them. CDR3 bases: TGTGCCTGGAGGGAGGTAGGCAACAATGAGCAGTTCTTC. Translation: CAWREVGNNEQFF.

The chain links TRBV30 to TRBJ1-1; tentative D call: TRBD1 (5 bases). V was cut by 1 base and J by 0 bases, with 9 bases left in between. The CDR3 loop spans 14 amino acids. Germline values: CDR1 GTSNPN, CDR2 SVGIG (reference sequence). The CDR3 region is CAWSDRMMNTEAFF. CDR3 nucleotides: TGTGCCTGGAGTGACAGGATGATGAACACTGAAGCTTTCTTT.

This sequence joins TRBV6-1 and TRBJ1-2; 8 positions agree with TRBD1. Germline V gene lookup returns CDR1 MNHNS and CDR2 SASEGT. The CDR3 sequence is 15 residues long. Trimming removed 6 bases from V and 4 bases from J; junction bases left unmatched: 10. Written as DNA, the CDR3 is TGTGCCAGCAGGGAGCGGGACAGGCTCGTCTATGGCTACACCTTC. Translating it yields CASRERDRLVYGYTF.

The chain has TRBV7-9 and TRBJ1-1; no firm D call. Deletions cut 8 bases from V and 1 base from J, with 5 bases between. The CDR3 has 11 amino acids. Germline assignment: CDR1 SEHNR and CDR2 FQNEAQ (reference sequence). CDR3 nucleotide sequence: TGTGCCAGCGGAAAGAACACTGAAGCTTTCTTT. Its protein is CASGKNTEAFF.

The chain couples TRBV6-5 to TRBJ2-7; D is unresolved. CDR3 length: 12 residues. Germline V gives CDR1 MNHEY, CDR2 SVGAGI. Trimming cost V 5 bases and J 2 bases, with 7 bases left between them. CDR3 residues: CASSQTAYEQYF. DNA of the CDR3: TGTGCCAGCAGTCAGACCGCCTACGAGCAGTACTTC.

This chain uses TRBV27 with TRBJ2-5; the match to TRBD2 covers 12 bases. Germline V CDR1 and CDR2: MNHEY, SMNVEV (reference sequence). The V and J ends lost 2 bases and 4 bases, in that order; junction bases with no gene match: 8. The CDR3 covers 17 residues. DNA of the CDR3: TGTGCCAGCAGTTTACGTCTAGCGGGAGGGCTGGGAGAGACCCAGTACTTC. Protein: CASSLRLAGGLGETQYF.

V usage is TRBV15 and J usage is TRBJ2-7; D is unresolved. The V end lost 2 bases, the J end lost 2 bases, and 13 bases lay between the germline ends. The CDR3 is 15 amino acids. Germline CDR1 is LNHNV and CDR2 is YYDKDF (reference sequence). The CDR3 region is CATSRPQLAAYEQYF. As DNA, the CDR3 is TGTGCCACCAGCAGACCTCAGTTGGCGGCCTACGAGCAGTACTTC.

Comment on this clone: This CDR3 is also generated by other DNA sequences in the sample. J is TRBJ2-1 and V is TRBV9; 8 bases map to TRBD1. Germline V lookup: CDR1 SGDLS, CDR2 YYNGEE. The CDR3 contains 15 residues. After removal of 0 bases from V and 5 bases from J, the junction contained 4 bases not matched to a gene. The CDR3 loop reads CASSVGTGRDNEQFF. CDR3 bases: TGTGCCAGCAGCGTAGGGACAGGGCGGGACAATGAGCAGTTCTTC.

The chain is built from TRBV4-1 and TRBJ2-1, with 8 bases matching TRBD2. The V gene's germline CDR1 is MGHRA and CDR2 YSYEKL. This CDR3 is 17 amino acids long. V lost 1 base and J lost 3; bases outside the gene matches: 8. The CDR3, as DNA: TGCGCCAGCAGCCAAGTGACTAGCGCCCCGAACTACAATGAGCAGTTCTTC. Residues: CASSQVTSAPNYNEQFF.

V is TRBV10-3 and J is TRBJ2-7; D possibly corresponds to TRBD1 (5 bases). V lost 2 bases, J lost 4 bases, and 9 bases lay in between. The CDR3 sequence is 13 residues long. Germline loops: CDR1 ENHRY, CDR2 SYGVKD. The CDR3 loop reads CAISEARVYEQYF. The CDR3 nucleotides read TGTGCCATCAGTGAGGCCAGGGTATACGAGCAGTACTTC.